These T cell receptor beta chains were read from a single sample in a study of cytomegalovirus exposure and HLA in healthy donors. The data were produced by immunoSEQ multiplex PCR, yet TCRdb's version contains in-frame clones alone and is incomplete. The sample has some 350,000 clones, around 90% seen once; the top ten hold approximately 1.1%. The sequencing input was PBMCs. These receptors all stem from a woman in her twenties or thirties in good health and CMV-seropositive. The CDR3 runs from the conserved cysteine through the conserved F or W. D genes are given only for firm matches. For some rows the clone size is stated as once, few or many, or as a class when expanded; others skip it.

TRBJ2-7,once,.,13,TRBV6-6,CATEGRDSYEQYF,TGTGCCACCGAGGGCAGGGACTCCTACGAGCAGTACTTC
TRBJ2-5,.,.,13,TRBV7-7,CASSLVSRETQYF,TGTGCCAGCAGCTTAGTTTCCAGAGAGACCCAGTACTTC
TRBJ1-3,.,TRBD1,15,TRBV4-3,CASSQDRGQVNTIYF,TGCGCCAGCAGCCAAGATCGGGGACAGGTAAACACCATATATTTT
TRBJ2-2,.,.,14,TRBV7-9,CASTMGSGTGELFF,TGTGCCAGCACCATGGGGTCGGGCACCGGGGAGCTGTTTTTT
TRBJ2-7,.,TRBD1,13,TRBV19,CASSTGQGREQYF,TGTGCCAGTAGTACCGGACAGGGACGCGAGCAGTACTTC
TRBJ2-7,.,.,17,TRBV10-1,CASSVLPRYSCLCEQYF,TGCGCCAGCAGTGTCCTCCCGCGCTACTCGTGCCTTTGCGAGCAGTACTTC
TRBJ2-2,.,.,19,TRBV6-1,CASSDHGVPVATGPGELFF,TGTGCCAGCAGTGATCACGGGGTCCCCGTAGCGACTGGTCCCGGGGAGCTGTTTTTT
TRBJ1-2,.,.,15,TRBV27,CASSFFGTTNYGYTF,TGTGCCAGCAGTTTCTTCGGGACCACAAACTATGGCTACACCTTC
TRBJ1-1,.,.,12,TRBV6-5,CASSYLGTEAFF,TGTGCCAGCAGTTATTTGGGTACTGAAGCTTTCTTT
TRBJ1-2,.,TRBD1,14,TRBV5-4,CASSWGTGPYGYTF,TGTGCCAGCAGCTGGGGGACAGGGCCCTATGGCTACACCTTC
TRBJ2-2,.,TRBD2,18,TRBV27,CASSSLTSGWVDDGELFF,TGTGCCAGCAGTTCCCTGACTAGCGGGTGGGTGGATGACGGGGAGCTGTTTTTT
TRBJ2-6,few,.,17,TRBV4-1,CASSQDRTFSGANVLTF,TGCGCCAGCAGCCAAGATCGGACCTTCTCTGGGGCCAACGTCCTGACTTTC
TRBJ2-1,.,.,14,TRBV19,CASSHVYTYNEQFF,TGTGCCAGTAGTCACGTGTATACCTACAATGAGCAGTTCTTC
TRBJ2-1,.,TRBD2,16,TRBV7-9,CASSLDGTIGGNEQFF,TGTGCCAGCAGCTTAGACGGGACTATTGGGGGCAATGAGCAGTTCTTC
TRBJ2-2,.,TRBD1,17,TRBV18,CASSPRTVATGAGELFF,TGTGCCAGCTCACCGCGAACGGTAGCTACAGGGGCCGGGGAGCTGTTTTTT
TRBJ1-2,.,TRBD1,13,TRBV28,CASSRQGRYGYTF,TGTGCCAGCAGTCGACAGGGGAGATATGGCTACACCTTC
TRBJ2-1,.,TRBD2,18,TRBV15,CATSRVGLAGVPYNEQFF,TGTGCCACCAGCAGAGTCGGGTTAGCGGGAGTTCCCTACAATGAGCAGTTCTTC